The 28 T cell receptor beta chains reported below all come from one sample, sequenced in a study of human thymus T cells. Clones were read by immunoSEQ multiplex PCR, and TCRdb kept only the in-frame ones, dropping some. Of tens of thousands of clones listed, 85% to 95% are singletons. Thymic tissue was derived from resections collected during corrective heart surgery. The source material was thymus tissue. The receptors come from a girl in the first two years of life with a congenital heart defect but otherwise immunologically healthy.

The chain employs TRBV6-4 and TRBJ2-7; TRBD2 agrees at 8 bases. V trimming: 4 bases; J trimming: 2 bases; junction bases outside the gene matches: 4. CDR1 is MRHNA and CDR2 is SNTAGT in the germline V gene. This CDR3 region has 14 residues. CDR3 residues: CASSVDGGAYEQYF. In DNA, the CDR3 is TGTGCCAGCAGTGTCGACGGGGGGGCCTACGAGCAGTACTTC.

The rearrangement links TRBV5-5 to TRBJ1-2; D unclear. Germline V gene sequence: CDR1 SGHKS, CDR2 YYEKEE (reference sequence). The CDR3 extends over 13 amino acids. V lost 2 bases to trimming and J lost 3 bases, with 8 bases between them. CDR3 amino acids: CASSLHVDYGYTF. CDR3 bases: TGTGCCAGCAGCTTACACGTAGACTATGGCTACACCTTC. Full variable domain (missing parts from reference TRBV5-5 and TRBJ1-2): DAGVTQSPTHLIKTRGQQVTLRCSPISGHKSVSWYQQVLGQGPQFIFQYYEKEERGRGNFPDRFSARQFPNYSSELNVNALLLGDSALYLCASSLHVDYGYTFGSGTRLTVV.

The chain couples TRBV21-1 to TRBJ1-5; the D segment call TRBD1 is taken from the table without a DNA check. TRBV21-1 is a recognized pseudogene. The CDR3 contains 22 residues. The CDR3 is CASSKEPGHLNHCLYSNQPQHF. CDR3 coding DNA: TGTGCCAGCAGCAAAGAACCGGGACATTTAAATCACTGCCTTTATAGCAATCAGCCCCAGCATTTT.

V is TRBV6-5 and J is TRBJ1-2; D perhaps matches TRBD1 (5 bases). V lost 7 bases and J lost 8, with 20 bases in between. The germline V gene encodes CDR1 MNHEY and CDR2 SVGAGI. CDR3 length: 14 amino acids. CDR3 loop: CASTFTLGAGGYTF. The CDR3 DNA follows: TGTGCCAGCACCTTTACTCTTGGGGCGGGGGGCTACACCTTC.

The chain employs TRBV30 and TRBJ2-1; 7 bases are a match to TRBD2. There are 13 residues in the CDR3. CDR1 and CDR2 (germline): GTSNPN, SVGIG (reference sequence). Unmatched junction bases numbered 6, after V lost 4 bases and J lost 6 bases. The CDR3 protein is CAWIRDYSNEQFF. The CDR3 nucleotides read TGTGCCTGGATACGGGACTATTCCAATGAGCAGTTCTTC.

This clone was counted only a few times. The rearrangement links TRBV9 to TRBJ1-1; D not resolved. The germline V gene has CDR1 SGDLS and CDR2 YYNGEE. This CDR3 contains 13 residues. V lost 2 bases and J 4 bases, leaving 9 bases between the germline ends. The CDR3 sequence is CASSVRVATEAFF. As DNA, the CDR3 is TGTGCCAGCAGCGTTAGGGTTGCCACTGAAGCTTTCTTT.

The sample holds a few counts of this clone. The rearrangement joins TRBV7-9 to TRBJ2-2; D unclear. The CDR3 is made up of 14 amino acids. The germline V gene has CDR1 SEHNR and CDR2 FQNEAQ (reference sequence). V lost 7 bases and J lost 6, with 15 bases in between. The CDR3 nucleotides read TGTGCCAGCACAGGCCTTTTGGAGTCCGGGGAGCTGTTTTTT. Translation gives CASTGLLESGELFF.

The genes are TRBV27 and TRBJ1-6; possibly TRBD1 for D (6 bases). Germline CDR1 MNHEY, CDR2 SMNVEV (reference sequence). This CDR3 is built from 17 residues. V was pared by 6 bases and J by 7 bases, with 22 bases between. The CDR3 spells CASSSERGGRTNSPLHF. In DNA, the CDR3 is TGTGCCAGCAGCTCAGAGAGGGGGGGGCGGACCAATTCACCCCTCCACTTT.

V usage is TRBV4-1 and J usage is TRBJ2-1; D gene ambiguous. Trimming left V 4 bases short and J 4 bases short, with 14 bases between. This CDR3 region has 15 residues. Germline V gene lookup returns CDR1 MGHRA and CDR2 YSYEKL. CDR3 DNA: TGCGCCAGCAGCCCAGGTCAGCCGCGATACAATGAGCAGTTCTTC. Translating it yields CASSPGQPRYNEQFF.

This chain uses TRBV2 with TRBJ2-7; 12 bases line up with TRBD2. Unmatched junction bases numbered 12, after V lost 6 bases and J lost 6 bases. The germline V gene has CDR1 SNHLY and CDR2 FYNNEI. CDR3 length equals 16 residues. The CDR3 spells CASRDRLAGDRLEQYF. The CDR3 bases are TGTGCCAGCAGGGACAGACTAGCGGGAGATCGGCTCGAGCAGTACTTC.

The J gene is TRBJ2-2, the V gene TRBV14, with D maybe TRBD1 (6 bases). Germline CDR1 SGHDN, CDR2 FVKESK. The CDR3 is 19 residues long. Between the trimmed V and J ends, which lost 5 bases and 3 bases, there was a span of 25 bases. Here the CDR3 reads CASSSRPDRDITYTGELFF. The CDR3 DNA sequence: TGTGCCAGCAGCTCAAGACCGGACCGGGACATTACGTACACCGGGGAGCTGTTTTTT.

This chain joins TRBV20-1 and TRBJ2-1; the D is unclear. The germline V and J ends were trimmed by 6 bases and 8 bases, with 11 bases remaining between them. The CDR3 is 11 residues long. Per germline, CDR1 DFQATT and CDR2 SNEGSKA (reference sequence). The CDR3 protein is CSALSSDEQFF. The CDR3 region has the DNA TGCAGTGCGCTAAGCAGCGATGAGCAGTTCTTC.

This sequence joins TRBV2 and TRBJ2-1; 8 positions match TRBD2. In germline, CDR1 is SNHLY, CDR2 FYNNEI. This CDR3 spans 16 amino acids. With V trimmed by 6 bases and J by 7 bases, 14 bases remained unmatched. CDR3 sequence (DNA): TGTGCCAGCAGCGCGGCATGGTCGGGAGGGCCGAATGAGCAGTTCTTC. It specifies CASSAAWSGGPNEQFF.

The chain joins TRBV9 to TRBJ2-1; D is unclear. In germline, CDR1 is SGDLS, CDR2 YYNGEE. The CDR3 covers 13 residues. Trimming stripped 4 bases from V and 6 bases from J, with 11 bases between. The CDR3 coding sequence is TGTGCCAGCAGCTCCCGACTGCGCAATGAGCAGTTCTTC. Amino acids: CASSSRLRNEQFF.

The V call is TRBV27, the J call TRBJ1-3, with 7 positions matching TRBD1. The CDR3 sequence is 19 residues long. The J segment lost 4 bases and the V segment lost 1 base, leaving 16 bases of the junction unmatched. The germline V gene has CDR1 MNHEY and CDR2 SMNVEV (reference sequence). Written as DNA, the CDR3 is TGTGCCAGCAGTTTATGGGGCAGGAAGGGGGCGTTGTCCGGAAACACCATATATTTT. Translating it yields CASSLWGRKGALSGNTIYF.

The chain recombines TRBV27 with TRBJ1-1; D call uncertain. This CDR3 comprises 13 residues. Trimming removed 5 bases at V and 3 bases at J, with 10 bases between. In germline, CDR1 is MNHEY, CDR2 SMNVEV (reference sequence). The CDR3 DNA reads as TGTGCCAGCAGTCCGCGGGGTTACACTGAAGCTTTCTTT. Translating it yields CASSPRGYTEAFF.

This sequence joins TRBV7-9 and TRBJ2-7, with 8 positions matching TRBD1. V shed 7 bases and J 0 bases; nucleotides not matched to a gene: 17. The CDR3 covers 18 residues. Germline-derived CDR1 and CDR2 are SEHNR and FQNEAQ (reference sequence). CDR3 amino acids: CASTYLGQDRAISYEQYF. CDR3 coding DNA: TGTGCCAGCACCTACTTGGGACAGGACAGGGCGATCTCCTACGAGCAGTACTTC.

This chain joins TRBV5-1 and TRBJ1-1; 7 positions match TRBD1. The CDR3 covers 15 residues. Germline lookup yields CDR1 SGHRS and CDR2 YFSETQ. Trimming removed 7 bases from V and 5 bases from J; junction bases left unmatched: 14. In nucleotides, the CDR3 is TGCGCCAGCGAAAGGGGGTCAGGGGGATCGACTGAAGCTTTCTTT. This gives the protein CASERGSGGSTEAFF.

This chain connects TRBV6-1 to TRBJ1-1; D possibly corresponds to TRBD1 (5 bases). CDR1 is MNHNS, CDR2 SASEGT, per germline. V gave up 2 bases and J gave up 0 bases, with 7 bases separating them. CDR3 length: 14 amino acids. CDR3 region: CASSERGVNTEAFF. The CDR3, as DNA: TGTGCCAGCAGTGAAAGGGGTGTGAACACTGAAGCTTTCTTT.

CDR3 amino acids: CASSQGNQPQHF. DNA of the CDR3: TGTGCCAGCAGTCAGGGGAATCAGCCCCAGCATTTT. The chain has TRBV27 and TRBJ1-5; a weak D match, TRBD1 (6 bases). Trimming pared 5 bases from V and 4 bases from J, leaving 6 bases between. This CDR3 is 12 amino acids long. Germline-derived CDR1 and CDR2 are MNHEY and SMNVEV (reference sequence).

The sample holds one count of this clone. This chain links TRBV19 with TRBJ1-2; 7 positions agree with TRBD1. Germline V gene sequence: CDR1 LNHDA, CDR2 SQIVND (reference sequence). CDR3 length: 10 amino acids. V trimming: 9 bases; J trimming: 8 bases; junction bases outside the gene matches: 3. CDR3 in amino acids: CASLQGGYTF. DNA of the CDR3: TGTGCCAGCCTACAGGGGGGCTACACCTTC. Based on the CDR3 plus reference TRBV19 and TRBJ1-2, the full variable domain is DGGITQSPKYLFRKEGQNVTLSCEQNLNHDAMYWYRQDPGQGLRLIYYSQIVNDFQKGDIAEGYSVSREKKESFPLTVTSAQKNPTAFYLCASLQGGYTFGSGTRLTVV.

This clone was detected only once. The J gene is TRBJ2-1, the V gene TRBV19; 10 nucleotides align to TRBD2. The CDR3 covers 19 residues. V lost 7 bases, J lost 1 base, and 16 bases stayed unmatched. Germline CDR1 and CDR2: LNHDA and SQIVND (reference sequence). In nucleotides, the CDR3 is TGTGCCAGTACCCGGTGGGCTAGCGGGAGACTTTTATCCTACAATGAGCAGTTCTTC. Amino acids: CASTRWASGRLLSYNEQFF.

The chain recombines TRBV10-3 with TRBJ2-1, with no clear D. Germline-derived CDR1 and CDR2 are ENHRY and SYGVKD. Trimming took 3 bases from V and 0 from J, leaving 9 bases between them. The CDR3 is 15 residues long. The CDR3 DNA sequence: TGTGCCATCAGTGAAAACAATAGCTCCTACAATGAGCAGTTCTTC. Its protein is CAISENNSSYNEQFF.

This chain links TRBV28 with TRBJ1-5, with D perhaps TRBD1 (6 bases). Trimming took 3 bases from V and 7 from J, leaving 22 bases between them. This CDR3 spans 17 amino acids. Germline CDR1 reads MDHEN; CDR2 reads SYDVKM. Here the CDR3 reads CASSFPFPGGAKQPQHF. The CDR3, as DNA: TGTGCCAGCAGTTTCCCCTTCCCTGGGGGGGCAAAGCAGCCCCAGCATTTT.

This chain joins TRBV28 and TRBJ1-1; no firm D call. The CDR3 has 15 amino acids. Germline loops: CDR1 MDHEN, CDR2 SYDVKM. The ends were cut back, 8 bases at V and 6 bases at J, with 22 bases in the middle. CDR3 DNA sequence: TGTGCCAGCTCCCTATTATCAGGTGAGATCGCTGAAGCTTTCTTT. This encodes CASSLLSGEIAEAFF.

The CDR3 DNA follows: TGTGCCAGCTCACCACCCTTAATGTTTGGGACAGGGATCACCAAAAACATTCAGTACTTC. It codes for CASSPPLMFGTGITKNIQYF. This chain connects TRBV18 to TRBJ2-4; 9 bases align to TRBD1. CDR3 length equals 20 residues. Losses at the gene ends were 0 bases for V and 2 bases for J; bases not matched to a gene: 14. Looked up from germline, CDR1 is KGHSH and CDR2 is LQKENI. The full variable domain, rest sourced from reference TRBV18 and TRBJ2-4, is NAGVMQNPRHLVRRRGQEARLRCSPMKGHSHVYWYRQLPEEGLKFMVYLQKENIIDESGMPKERFSAEFPKEGPSILRIQQVVRGDSAAYFCASSPPLMFGTGITKNIQYFGAGTRLSVL.

The chain combines TRBV27 with TRBJ2-3; weak D call: TRBD1 (6 bases). CDR1 is MNHEY and CDR2 is SMNVEV in the germline V gene (reference sequence). V dropped 7 bases and J dropped 6 bases, with 8 bases sitting between them. The CDR3 runs 11 residues. This CDR3 reads CASTQGDTQYF. The CDR3 nucleotides read TGTGCCAGCACGCAGGGGGATACGCAGTATTTT.

The chain joins TRBV29-1 to TRBJ2-3; D is perhaps TRBD1 (5 bases). The V end was cut by 1 base, the J end by 0 bases, with 20 bases between. The CDR3 extends over 18 amino acids. The germline V gene encodes CDR1 SQVTM and CDR2 ANQGSEA. The CDR3 nucleotides read TGCAGCGTTGAAGTCCCCCGGACATATTATGCTAGCACAGATACGCAGTATTTT. This codes for CSVEVPRTYYASTDTQYF.